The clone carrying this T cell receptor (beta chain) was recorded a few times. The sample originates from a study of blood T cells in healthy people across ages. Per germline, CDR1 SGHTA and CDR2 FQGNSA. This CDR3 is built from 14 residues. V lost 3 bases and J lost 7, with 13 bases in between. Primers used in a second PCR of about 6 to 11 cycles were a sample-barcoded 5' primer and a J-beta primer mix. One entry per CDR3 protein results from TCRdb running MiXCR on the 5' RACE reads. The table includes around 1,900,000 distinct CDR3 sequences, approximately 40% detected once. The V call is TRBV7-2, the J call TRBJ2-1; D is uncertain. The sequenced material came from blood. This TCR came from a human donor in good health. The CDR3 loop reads CASSFGFGRNEQFF. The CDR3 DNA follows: TGTGCCAGCAGCTTCGGGTTTGGGCGTAATGAGCAGTTCTTC.